These T cell receptor beta chains were read from a single sample in a study of T-cell memory formation after mild COVID-19. One entry per CDR3 protein, called by TCRdb with MiXCR from the 5' RACE reads. This sample has under 450,000 distinct CDR3 sequences, with about 22% found just once. Sequenced material: PBMCs or a T cell subset sorted from them (not recorded which). The receptors originated from an adult woman who had mild COVID-19 (a few samples of this study predate the infection). Cell type and time point are not known. The CDR3 runs from the conserved cysteine through the conserved F or W. Each record gives: J gene, V gene, clone size, D gene, CDR3 protein, CDR3 DNA. The D gene is left open where the match is weak. Size tells how often a clone was seen (once, few, many) or the class of an expanded clone, and some rows leave it out.

J: TRBJ2-1
V: TRBV7-9
size: .
D: .
CDR3: CASSAGVNNEQFF
DNA: TGTGCCAGCAGCGCCGGGGTAAACAATGAGCAGTTCTTC

J: TRBJ1-5
V: TRBV6-2/TRBV6-3
size: few
D: .
CDR3: CASSRTGTSGNQPQHF
DNA: TGTGCCAGCAGCCGAACCGGGACCTCGGGAAATCAGCCCCAGCATTTT

J: TRBJ1-4
V: TRBV7-6
size: .
D: .
CDR3: CASSLSGASSEKLFF
DNA: TGTGCCAGCAGCCTTTCTGGGGCCTCCTCGGAAAAACTGTTTTTT

J: TRBJ2-7
V: TRBV5-1
size: many
D: .
CDR3: CASSLDHRYEQYF
DNA: TGCGCCAGCAGCTTGGACCATCGCTACGAGCAGTACTTC

J: TRBJ2-2
V: TRBV9
size: .
D: .
CDR3: CASSATGLDAGELFF
DNA: TGTGCCAGCAGCGCGACAGGACTAGATGCCGGGGAGCTGTTTTTT

J: TRBJ2-2
V: TRBV27
size: .
D: TRBD2
CDR3: CASRRLADTGELFF
DNA: TGTGCCAGCAGGAGACTAGCGGACACCGGGGAGCTGTTTTTT

J: TRBJ2-7
V: TRBV9
size: .
D: .
CDR3: CASSVDHGPYEQYF
DNA: TGTGCCAGCAGCGTGGACCATGGACCCTACGAGCAGTACTTC

J: TRBJ2-2
V: TRBV15
size: few
D: .
CDR3: CATSRAGNTGELFF
DNA: TGTGCCACCAGCAGAGCGGGGAATACCGGGGAGCTGTTTTTT

J: TRBJ2-7
V: TRBV20-1
size: .
D: TRBD2
CDR3: CSARGTGSSGSFHEQYF
DNA: TGCAGTGCTAGAGGGACGGGGTCTAGCGGGAGTTTCCACGAGCAGTACTTC

J: TRBJ2-1
V: TRBV20-1
size: few
D: .
CDR3: CSASYSEQFF
DNA: TGCAGTGCTAGTTATAGTGAGCAGTTCTTC

J: TRBJ2-2
V: TRBV7-3
size: .
D: TRBD2
CDR3: CASSLTTSGTGELFF
DNA: TGTGCCAGCAGCTTAACGACTAGCGGGACCGGGGAGCTGTTTTTT

J: TRBJ2-1
V: TRBV5-1
size: medium-sized
D: TRBD2
CDR3: CASSLAGGYMYEQFF
DNA: TGCGCCAGCAGCTTGGCGGGGGGGTATATGTATGAGCAGTTCTTC

J: TRBJ2-4
V: TRBV20-1
size: many
D: .
CDR3: CSAHEGGLAKNIQYF
DNA: TGCAGTGCCCATGAGGGGGGACTAGCCAAAAACATTCAGTACTTC

J: TRBJ1-1
V: TRBV15
size: few
D: .
CDR3: CATSSQFQENTEAFF
DNA: TGTGCCACCAGCAGCCAATTCCAGGAAAACACTGAAGCTTTCTTT

J: TRBJ2-7
V: TRBV24-1
size: .
D: .
CDR3: CATRDNWNEQYF
DNA: TGTGCCACCAGGGACAACTGGAATGAGCAGTACTTC

J: TRBJ2-3
V: TRBV7-9
size: .
D: .
CDR3: CASSLGVSVFGSTDTQYF
DNA: TGTGCCAGCAGCTTAGGAGTTTCGGTGTTTGGGAGCACAGATACGCAGTATTTT